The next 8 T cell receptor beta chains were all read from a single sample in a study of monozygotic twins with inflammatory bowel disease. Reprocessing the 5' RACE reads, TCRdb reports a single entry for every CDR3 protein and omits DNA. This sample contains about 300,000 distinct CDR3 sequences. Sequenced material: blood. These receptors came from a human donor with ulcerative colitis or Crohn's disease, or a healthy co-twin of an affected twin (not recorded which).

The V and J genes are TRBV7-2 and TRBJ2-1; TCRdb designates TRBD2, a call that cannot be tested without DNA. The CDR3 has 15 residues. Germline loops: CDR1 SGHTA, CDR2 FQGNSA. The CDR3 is CASSLDPSGGNEQFF.

The CDR3 here is CASKGPSGTGELFF. The V and J genes are TRBV7-9 and TRBJ2-2; TCRdb proposes TRBD2, but this gene call is untestable without DNA. In germline, CDR1 is SEHNR, CDR2 FQNEAQ (reference sequence). The CDR3 spans 14 residues.

The CDR3 sequence is CSARDQAGGLYNEQFF. The rearrangement joins TRBV20-1 to TRBJ2-1; there is no DNA to check the TCRdb D call of TRBD2. Germline CDR1 DFQATT, CDR2 SNEGSKA (reference sequence). The CDR3 totals 16 residues.

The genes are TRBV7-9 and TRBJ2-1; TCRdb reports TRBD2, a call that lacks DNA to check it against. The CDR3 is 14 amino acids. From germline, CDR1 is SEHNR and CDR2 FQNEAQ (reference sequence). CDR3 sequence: CATIPRRAWDEQFF.

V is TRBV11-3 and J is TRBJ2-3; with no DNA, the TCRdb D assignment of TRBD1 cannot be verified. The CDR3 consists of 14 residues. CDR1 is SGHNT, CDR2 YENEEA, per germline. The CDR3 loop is CASSYGHSTDTQYF.

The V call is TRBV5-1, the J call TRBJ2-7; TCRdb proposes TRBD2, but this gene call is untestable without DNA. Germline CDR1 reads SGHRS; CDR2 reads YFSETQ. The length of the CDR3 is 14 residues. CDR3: CASSPRGLPYEQYF.

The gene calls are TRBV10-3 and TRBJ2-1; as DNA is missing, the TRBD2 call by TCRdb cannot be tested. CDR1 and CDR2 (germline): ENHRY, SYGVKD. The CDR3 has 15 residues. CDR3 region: CAISDEGGSYNEQFF.

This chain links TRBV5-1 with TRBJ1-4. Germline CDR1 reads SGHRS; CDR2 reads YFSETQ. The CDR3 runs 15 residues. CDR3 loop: CASSLDGVPNEKLFF.